The 6 T cell receptor beta chains below all came from one sample that was sequenced in a study of regulatory T cells in long-lasting Graves disease. Researchers made TCR beta libraries by using iRepertoire HTBI primers and running Arm-PCR on CDR3 regions. TCRdb re-called the multiplex PCR reads with MiXCR, one entry per CDR3 protein. The repertoire has about 460,000 distinct CDR3 sequences, approximately 15% of them found once; the top ten carry over 15%. Time point indicated: newly diagnosed GD, antithyroid drugs for less than 3 months. PBMC-extracted RNA yielded the TCR library. The same sample was also studied in work on T cells in Graves' hyperthyroidism and ophthalmopathy.

The source was peripheral blood mononuclear cells (PBMCs), collected at new diagnosis, from a patient treated with antithyroid drugs. These receptors were taken from a woman in her 50s with Graves disease.

This clonotype was found many times. The V call is TRBV5-1, the J call TRBJ1-1; no definite D call. The CDR3 covers 13 residues. Germline lookup yields CDR1 SGHRS and CDR2 YFSETQ. Trimming took off 1 base at V and 6 bases at J, with 10 bases between the two ends. The chain's CDR3 is CASSLYSKAEAFF. The CDR3 DNA reads TGCGCCAGCAGCTTGTATTCGAAAGCTGAAGCTTTCTTT.

This clonotype was seen a handful of times. The rearrangement joins TRBV24-1 to TRBJ2-1; 12 bases are a match to TRBD1. The CDR3 has 16 residues. The germline gives CDR1 KGHDR, CDR2 SFDVKD. With V trimmed by 0 bases and J by 11 bases, 7 bases remained unmatched. CDR3 region: CATSDLGSGTGGKQFF. CDR3 coding DNA: TGTGCCACCAGTGATTTGGGGTCCGGGACAGGGGGCAAGCAGTTCTTC.

This clonotype has a count of ten or more. The CDR3 sequence: CASSYSPQNYGYTF. Here the CDR3 DNA reads TGTGCCAGCAGTTACTCCCCGCAGAACTATGGCTACACCTTC. The V gene is TRBV6-2 or TRBV6-3, the J gene TRBJ1-2; D uncertain. Trimming took 0 bases from V and 2 from J, leaving 7 bases between them. Germline loops: CDR1 MNHEY, CDR2 SVGEGT. This CDR3 has 14 amino acids.

The table lists this clonotype with a count of one. The V call is TRBV7-9, the J call TRBJ2-3; 13 bases line up with TRBD2. V was clipped by 5 bases and J by 1 base; unmatched bases: 12. The V gene's germline CDR1 is SEHNR and CDR2 FQNEAQ (reference sequence). The CDR3 is 19 residues long. CDR3 sequence: CASSPPGLAGAAGTDTQYF. The CDR3 region has the DNA TGTGCCAGCAGCCCGCCTGGACTAGCGGGAGCGGCGGGCACAGATACGCAGTATTTT.

This clonotype occurred many times. The genes are TRBV2 and TRBJ1-1; D may be TRBD1 (5 bases). The CDR3 has 11 amino acids. Trimming cost V 7 bases and J 13 bases, with 16 bases left between them. CDR1 is SNHLY, CDR2 FYNNEI, per germline. The CDR3 sequence: CASNDGGGNFF. Written as DNA, the CDR3 is TGTGCCAGCAACGATGGTGGGGGGAATTTCTTT.

This clonotype was recorded at least ten times. The chain is built from TRBV7-9 and TRBJ2-1; D is possibly TRBD2 (6 bases). Trimming took off 1 base at V and 3 bases at J, with 13 bases between the two ends. This CDR3 contains 16 residues. CDR1 is SEHNR and CDR2 is FQNEAQ in the germline V gene (reference sequence). CDR3 DNA sequence: TGTGCCAGCAGCTTAGGGGAACCTAGCGTCTACAATGAGCAGTTCTTC. This sequence encodes CASSLGEPSVYNEQFF.